Below, 30 T cell receptor beta chains from the same sample are listed, as sequenced in a study of T cells after yellow fever vaccination. TCRdb re-called the 5' RACE reads with MiXCR, one entry per CDR3 protein. The sample carries some 320,000 distinct CDR3 sequences, less than 9.5% recorded once. Sequencing was performed on CD4+ T cells sorted from PBMCs, taken 5 days after the yellow fever booster vaccination. These TCRs come from a man between 18 and 29 years old who received the YFV17D yellow fever vaccine.

A few counts support this clonotype. The V gene is TRBV20-1, the J gene TRBJ2-1; D remains unclear. The length of the CDR3 is 14 residues. The germline CDR1 and CDR2 sequences are DFQATT and SNEGSKA (reference sequence). Between the trimmed V and J ends, which lost 3 bases and 0 bases, there was a span of 9 bases. The CDR3 coding sequence is TGCAGTGCTAGGAGAACCAACTCCTACAATGAGCAGTTCTTC. Its protein product is CSARRTNSYNEQFF.

This chain uses TRBV6-5 with TRBJ1-1; D might be TRBD1 (6 bases). This CDR3 contains 14 residues. V was shortened by 11 bases and J by 7 bases, with 23 bases between the two germline ends. Germline lookup yields CDR1 MNHEY and CDR2 SVGAGI. Written as DNA, the CDR3 is TGTGCCTCCCGGGGGGTACGCGCACAGGGTGAAGCTTTCTTT. It specifies CASRGVRAQGEAFF.

The chain links TRBV24-1 to TRBJ2-1; 7 bases are a match to TRBD1. Germline V CDR1 and CDR2: KGHDR, SFDVKD. With 9 bases clipped from V and 6 bases from J, the junction kept 4 bases outside the gene matches. There are 12 residues in the CDR3. CDR3 nucleotide sequence: TGTGCCACCTCGGGACAGATCAATGAGCAGTTCTTC. Translation gives CATSGQINEQFF.

This clonotype showed up many times. The CDR3 loop reads CATSNRLPEYPYEQYF. DNA of the CDR3: TGTGCCACCAGCAACCGACTGCCCGAATACCCCTACGAGCAGTACTTC. The chain joins TRBV15 to TRBJ2-7; D remains ambiguous. The CDR3 is 16 amino acids. Germline assignment: CDR1 LNHNV and CDR2 YYDKDF (reference sequence). V was pared by 4 bases and J by 2 bases, with 18 bases between. Together with reference TRBV15 and TRBJ2-7, the CDR3 gives the full variable domain: DAMVIQNPRYQVTQFGKPVTLSCSQTLNHNVMYWYQQKSSQAPKLLFHYYDKDFNNEADTPDNFQSRRPNTSFCFLDIRSPGLGDTAMYLCATSNRLPEYPYEQYFGPGTRLTVT.

This clonotype was seen a few times. The rearrangement links TRBV6-1 to TRBJ2-7, with D perhaps assigned TRBD1 or TRBD2 (5 bases each). The CDR3 covers 13 residues. V lost 4 bases and J lost 3, with 10 bases in between. Germline V CDR1 and CDR2: MNHNS, SASEGT. DNA of the CDR3: TGTGCCAGCAGTGTCGGGGCAAACTACGAGCAGTACGTC. It yields the protein CASSVGANYEQYV.

The V and J genes are TRBV12-3 or TRBV12-4 and TRBJ2-3, with D unclear. This CDR3 contains 14 residues. Between the trimmed V and J ends, which lost 6 bases and 4 bases, there was a span of 14 bases. The CDR3 loop is CASSARSGPDTQYF. The DNA for the CDR3 is TGTGCCAGCAGCGCCAGGTCCGGGCCAGATACGCAGTATTTT.

The sample holds many counts of this clonotype. The chain employs TRBV5-1 and TRBJ1-1; D might be TRBD1 (5 bases). V shed 8 bases and J shed 3 bases, with 17 bases lying between them. Looked up from germline, CDR1 is SGHRS and CDR2 is YFSETQ. The CDR3 extends over 14 amino acids. This chain's CDR3 is CASSLRDRDTEAFF. The CDR3 DNA is TGCGCCAGTAGCCTGCGGGACCGAGACACTGAAGCTTTCTTT.

This clonotype was counted a few times. The chain uses TRBV27 and TRBJ2-7, with 12 bases lining up with TRBD1. V lost 2 bases and J lost 6; bases outside the gene matches: 2. Germline CDR1 MNHEY, CDR2 SMNVEV (reference sequence). The CDR3 covers 14 residues. In DNA form, the CDR3 reads TGTGCCAGCAGTTTAAGGGACAGGGGGCGCGAGCAGTACTTC. Translation: CASSLRDRGREQYF.

Only a few counts were recorded for this clonotype. This rearrangement joins TRBV6-5 to TRBJ2-1; 8 positions match TRBD1. Germline CDR1 reads MNHEY; CDR2 reads SVGAGI. V lost 6 bases, J lost 10 bases, and 8 bases stayed unmatched. CDR3 size: 13 residues. The CDR3 protein is CASSRTGFGEQFF. The CDR3, as DNA: TGTGCCAGCAGCAGGACAGGGTTCGGGGAGCAGTTCTTC.

The chain couples TRBV6-5 to TRBJ2-2, with D unresolved. The V end was cut by 2 bases, the J end by 8 bases, with 12 bases between. The CDR3 extends over 14 amino acids. Germline CDR1 reads MNHEY; CDR2 reads SVGAGI. The CDR3 bases are TGTGCCAGCAGTTACAGAAGAACACCGGGGGAGCTGTTTTTT. This codes for CASSYRRTPGELFF.

V is TRBV14 and J is TRBJ1-6; a weak D match, TRBD1 (5 bases). Germline V gene lookup returns CDR1 SGHDN and CDR2 FVKESK. The CDR3 runs to 14 residues. Deletions cut 4 bases from V and 10 bases from J, with 14 bases between. CDR3 loop: CASSPSSGVSPLHF. The CDR3 DNA follows: TGTGCCAGCAGCCCCTCTTCGGGGGTCTCACCCCTCCACTTT.

In the case of this clonotype: A much bigger clone sits one base away, suggesting this may be a read error. The V and J genes are TRBV27 and TRBJ1-6; unclear D gene. Germline V gene data show CDR1 as MNHEY and CDR2 as SMNVEV (reference sequence). The V end lost 6 bases, the J end lost 7 bases, and 10 bases lay between the germline ends. The CDR3 length is 13 residues. CDR3 in DNA: TGTGCCAGCAGCCCGACCCGGAATTCACCCCTCCACTTT. This translates into CASSPTRNSPLHF.

Only a few counts were recorded for this clonotype. V and J are TRBV5-1 and TRBJ2-5, with D tentatively TRBD1 (6 bases). Trimming took 0 bases from V and 4 from J, leaving 10 bases between them. Germline CDR1 is SGHRS and CDR2 is YFSETQ. The CDR3 has 14 residues. This chain's CDR3 is CASSLAQGLETQYF. Written as DNA, the CDR3 is TGCGCCAGCAGCTTGGCCCAGGGGCTAGAGACCCAGTACTTC.

The chain uses TRBV5-1 and TRBJ2-3, with D perhaps matching TRBD2 (5 bases). The CDR3 loop spans 14 amino acids. Trimming pared 0 bases from V and 2 bases from J, leaving 7 bases between. Per the germline V gene, CDR1 is SGHRS and CDR2 is YFSETQ. CDR3 DNA sequence: TGCGCCAGCAGCTTGGCGGGGATCACAGATACGCAGTATTTT. Amino acids: CASSLAGITDTQYF.

This clonotype was detected ten times or more. V and J are TRBV4-3 and TRBJ1-6; D is possibly TRBD1 (6 bases). The germline CDR1 and CDR2 sequences are LGHNA and YSLEER. Trimming removed 0 bases at V and 8 bases at J, with 14 bases between. The CDR3 runs 16 residues. The CDR3 coding sequence is TGCGCCAGCAGCCAAGAAAGTTACAGGGCGGATTCACCCCTCCACTTT. Residues: CASSQESYRADSPLHF.

The chain carries TRBV21-1 and TRBJ2-1; the table's D call of TRBD2 was not tested on the DNA. TRBV21-1 is an annotated pseudogene. The CDR3 is made up of 13 amino acids. The CDR3 DNA reads TGTGCCATCGCCGGACTAGCGGATTTGAAGCAGTTCTTC. Translating gives CAIAGLADLKQFF.

The chain links TRBV18 to TRBJ1-5; D is uncertain. This CDR3 spans 14 amino acids. Germline V CDR1 and CDR2: KGHSH, LQKENI. With 3 bases removed from V and 1 base from J, the gap between germline ends came to 7 bases. Here the CDR3 DNA reads TGTGCCAGCTCACCGAACAGAAGCAATCAGCCCCAGCATTTT. It yields the protein CASSPNRSNQPQHF.

V gene TRBV4-2 combines with J gene TRBJ1-6, with TRBD1 matching over 7 bases. CDR1 and CDR2 (germline): LGHNA, YNFKEQ. There are 16 residues in the CDR3. The V segment lost 2 bases and the J segment 9 bases; nucleotides outside the gene matches: 10. CDR3 region: CASSQPQTGNSSPLHF. DNA of the CDR3: TGTGCCAGCAGCCAACCCCAGACAGGGAACAGTTCACCCCTCCACTTT.

This clonotype was seen only a few times. The chain links TRBV2 to TRBJ2-3; D possibly corresponds to TRBD2 (5 bases). Per the germline V gene, CDR1 is SNHLY and CDR2 is FYNNEI. This CDR3 has 13 amino acids. Trimming took off 8 bases at V and 2 bases at J, with 11 bases between the two ends. The chain's CDR3 is CASLRETTDTQYF. In DNA form, the CDR3 reads TGTGCCAGCCTGAGGGAAACCACAGATACGCAGTATTTT.

This clonotype was seen a few times. This chain connects TRBV6-5 to TRBJ2-4; 7 nucleotides align to TRBD1. The V gene's germline CDR1 is MNHEY and CDR2 SVGAGI. The CDR3 contains 17 residues. Trimming removed 2 bases from V and 0 bases from J; junction bases left unmatched: 7. CDR3: CASSYAYRGLAKNIQYF. The DNA for the CDR3 is TGTGCCAGCAGTTACGCCTACAGGGGATTAGCCAAAAACATTCAGTACTTC.

This clonotype appeared a few times. The chain has TRBV4-3 and TRBJ1-2; D is unclear. The CDR3 is made up of 13 amino acids. Germline values: CDR1 LGHNA, CDR2 YSLEER. Trimming left V 3 bases short and J 7 bases short, with 12 bases between. The CDR3 reads CASSHRNNGGYTF. The CDR3, as DNA: TGCGCCAGCAGCCACAGGAATAATGGTGGCTACACCTTC.

This sequence joins TRBV28 and TRBJ1-1; no firm D call. The CDR3 length is 14 residues. The ends were cut back, 2 bases at V and 1 base at J, with 8 bases in the middle. CDR1 and CDR2 from the germline V gene are MDHEN and SYDVKM. CDR3 nucleotides: TGTGCCAGCAGTTTAGCACAAACGAACACTGAAGCTTTCTTT. Encoded protein: CASSLAQTNTEAFF.

This clonotype has a handful of counts. The chain recombines TRBV20-1 with TRBJ2-3; TRBD2 matches 10 bases. Germline V lookup: CDR1 DFQATT, CDR2 SNEGSKA (reference sequence). The CDR3 has 15 residues. J gave up 5 bases and V 2 bases, and 7 bases lay outside the gene matches. The CDR3 DNA sequence: TGCAGTGCTAGACCTAGCGGGGGTCCCCGAGATACGCAGTATTTT. Its translation is CSARPSGGPRDTQYF.

Many counts were recorded for this clonotype. This chain connects TRBV5-1 to TRBJ2-7; D is perhaps TRBD1 or TRBD2 (5 bases each). CDR1 and CDR2 from the germline V gene are SGHRS and YFSETQ. The CDR3 is made up of 15 amino acids. V shed 1 base and J shed 1 base, with 12 bases lying between them. The CDR3 sequence: CASSLQPGGSYEQYV. CDR3 in DNA: TGCGCCAGCAGCTTGCAGCCTGGGGGTTCCTACGAGCAGTACGTC.

This chain uses TRBV6-6 with TRBJ1-5; 8 nucleotides match TRBD1. V shed 6 bases and J 5 bases; nucleotides not matched to a gene: 9. The CDR3 has 15 amino acids. Germline CDR1 MNHNY, CDR2 SVGAGI (reference sequence). This CDR3 is CASRRGQGQYQPQHF. DNA of the CDR3: TGTGCCAGCAGACGCGGACAGGGTCAGTATCAGCCCCAGCATTTT.

This clonotype showed up just a few times. The J gene is TRBJ2-1, the V gene TRBV7-9; D not resolved. There are 12 residues in the CDR3. The V end was cut by 1 base, the J end by 8 bases, with 6 bases between. Germline lookup yields CDR1 SEHNR and CDR2 FQNEAQ (reference sequence). The CDR3 protein is CASSLDFDEQFF. CDR3 in DNA: TGTGCCAGCAGCTTAGATTTCGATGAGCAGTTCTTC.

This clonotype was detected only a few times. The gene calls are TRBV4-3 and TRBJ2-5; D is uncertain. V lost 4 bases, J lost 1 base, and 13 bases lay in between. Germline CDR1 and CDR2: LGHNA and YSLEER. The CDR3 spans 15 residues. The CDR3 spells CASSPQDGFQETQYF. The CDR3 nucleotides are TGCGCCAGCAGCCCCCAGGATGGCTTCCAAGAGACCCAGTACTTC.

The V call is TRBV28, the J call TRBJ2-7; 10 bases are a match to TRBD2. V shed 2 bases, J shed 9 bases, and the junction held 7 bases outside the gene matches. Per the germline V gene, CDR1 is MDHEN and CDR2 is SYDVKM. The CDR3 extends over 14 amino acids. The CDR3 nucleotides read TGTGCCAGCAGTTTACAGCGGGGGGGTTGGCTGCAGTACGTC. This gives the protein CASSLQRGGWLQYV.

The genes are TRBV9 and TRBJ2-3; the D is unclear. There are 15 residues in the CDR3. Germline V gene data show CDR1 as SGDLS and CDR2 as YYNGEE. Trimming left V 3 bases short and J 7 bases short, with 18 bases between. The chain's CDR3 is CASSGGSVPLNTQYF. The CDR3 DNA reads as TGTGCCAGCAGCGGAGGATCCGTCCCCTTGAATACGCAGTATTTT.

This clonotype was observed at least ten times. The J gene is TRBJ2-7, the V gene TRBV28, with TRBD1 matching 11 bases. This CDR3 comprises 15 residues. J was trimmed by 4 bases and V by 7 bases; bases with no gene match: 9. Germline CDR1 is MDHEN and CDR2 is SYDVKM. The CDR3: CASTPGTGGEYEQYV. As DNA, the CDR3 is TGTGCCAGCACCCCCGGGACAGGGGGAGAGTACGAGCAGTACGTC.